The 10 T cell receptor beta chains below all came from one sample that was sequenced in a study of somatic mutations in cytotoxic T cells in rheumatoid arthritis. Libraries were prepared by immunoSEQ multiplex PCR; TCRdb keeps only in-frame clonotypes and omits some of them. The sample comprises 15,000 to 20,000 clones, 75% to 80% of which are singletons, and around a fifth rests with the top ten. Sequenced sample: CD8+ T cells sorted from blood. All receptors come from an adult with rheumatoid arthritis.

The chain recombines TRBV30 with TRBJ2-5; possibly TRBD1 or TRBD2 for D (5 bases each). The end of the DNA fits TRBJ2-7 better, so the J call may be wrong. Germline CDR1 GTSNPN, CDR2 SVGIG (reference sequence). This CDR3 is built from 11 residues. Written as DNA, the CDR3 is TGTGCCTGGACCGACGGGGCCGAGCAGTACTTC. Amino acid sequence: CAWTDGAEQYF.

The rearrangement joins TRBV5-4 to TRBJ2-1; D uncertain. Trimming left V 0 bases short and J 2 bases short, with 3 bases between. CDR1 is SGHNT, CDR2 YYREEE, per germline (reference sequence). The CDR3 is 13 residues long. DNA of the CDR3: TGTGCCAGCAGCTTGGCTCCCTACAATGAGCAGTTCTTC. Protein product: CASSLAPYNEQFF.

V and J are TRBV11-3 and TRBJ1-1, with 7 nucleotides matching TRBD1. Germline V gene data show CDR1 as SGHNT and CDR2 as YENEEA. The CDR3 loop spans 14 amino acids. The trim removed 5 bases at V and 5 bases at J, leaving 8 bases unmatched. CDR3 amino acids: CASSPAGGVTEAFF. The CDR3 nucleotides are TGTGCCAGCAGCCCGGCAGGGGGGGTGACTGAAGCTTTCTTT.

The CDR3 loop reads CAWEAPSSYEQYF. The CDR3 DNA reads as TGTGCCTGGGAAGCGCCCAGCTCCTACGAGCAGTACTTC. The chain couples TRBV30 to TRBJ2-5; D call uncertain. With the DNA end fitting TRBJ2-7 better, the J assignment may be wrong. CDR1 and CDR2 (germline): GTSNPN, SVGIG (reference sequence). The CDR3 has 13 residues.

The chain has TRBV15 and TRBJ2-4; 7 bases match TRBD2. In germline, CDR1 is LNHNV, CDR2 YYDKDF (reference sequence). The CDR3 has 18 amino acids. J lost 0 bases, V lost 1 base, and 9 bases had no gene match. CDR3 in amino acids: CATSRVRSGGLAKNIQYF. The CDR3 nucleotides read TGTGCCACCAGCAGAGTACGGTCGGGGGGACTAGCCAAAAACATTCAGTACTTC.

The chain links TRBV11-2 to TRBJ2-1, with 14 positions matching TRBD2. The V gene's germline CDR1 is SGHAT and CDR2 FQNNGV. The V segment lost 5 bases and the J segment 5 bases; nucleotides outside the gene matches: 8. CDR3 size: 17 residues. This CDR3 reads CASSPRLAGGTDNEQFF. CDR3 sequence (DNA): TGTGCCAGCAGCCCCAGACTAGCGGGAGGGACCGACAATGAGCAGTTCTTC.

The chain couples TRBV5-1 to TRBJ1-2, with a possible D match to TRBD1 (6 bases). Germline assignment: CDR1 SGHRS and CDR2 YFSETQ. The CDR3 covers 18 residues. The germline V and J ends were trimmed by 1 base and 2 bases, with 21 bases remaining between them. CDR3 DNA: TGCGCCAGCAGCTTGAGGGATCAGGGGACGTACAAGAACTATGGCTACACCTTC. The encoded protein is CASSLRDQGTYKNYGYTF.

The V and J genes are TRBV5-8 and TRBJ1-5; TRBD1 aligns across 8 bases. Losses at the gene ends were 6 bases for V and 5 bases for J; bases not matched to a gene: 7. The CDR3 consists of 14 residues. Germline assignment: CDR1 SGHTS and CDR2 YDEGEE. The CDR3 DNA reads TGTGCCAGCAACACAGGACAGGGCCATCAGCCCCAGCATTTT. Protein sequence: CASNTGQGHQPQHF.

The chain uses TRBV4-2 and TRBJ2-7; 12 bases match TRBD1. The CDR3 totals 16 residues. Unmatched junction bases numbered 10, after V lost 3 bases and J lost 7 bases. The V gene's germline CDR1 is LGHNA and CDR2 YNFKEQ. CDR3 sequence reads: CASSQGPGQGAPEQYF. CDR3 DNA sequence: TGTGCCAGCAGCCAGGGACCGGGACAGGGGGCCCCGGAGCAGTACTTC.

This clone came up once. The rearrangement joins TRBV28 to TRBJ1-1; D is unresolved. The CDR3 extends over 16 amino acids. Germline V gives CDR1 MDHEN, CDR2 SYDVKM. V was trimmed by 5 bases and J by 2 bases, leaving 18 bases between them. In DNA form, the CDR3 reads TGTGCCAGCAGTCCCTTCCGAGAGGTTCGTAACACTGAAGCTTTCTTT. It codes for CASSPFREVRNTEAFF. Full variable domain (rest looked up from reference TRBV28 and TRBJ1-1): DVKVTQSSRYLVKRTGEKVFLECVQDMDHENMFWYRQDPGLGLRLIYFSYDVKMKEKGDIPEGYSVSREKKERFSLILESASTNQTSMYLCASSPFREVRNTEAFFGQGTRLTVV.